The sequence of this T cell receptor beta chain was determined in a study of metastatic and nonmetastatic thyroid tumors (dated by TCRdb to between 2020 and 2021). Turning to the overall study: Repertoires were compared across peripheral blood and tumor or nodule tissue samples from malignant and benign thyroid patients. Study-wide findings and limitations: In both blood and tumor samples, malignant tumors were reported to have significantly higher TCR beta diversity than benign nodules.

Trimming at the junction amounts to 6 bases on V and 2 bases on J, and the germline ends lie 18 bases apart. The CDR3 has 16 amino acids, counting the end cysteine and phenylalanine. The sequence is cut down to CDR3 DNA, 48 bases in frame from base 1. As encoded in the germline V gene, CDR1 is LGHNA while CDR2 is YNFKEQ. Preparation of the library involved PCR. TCRdb names Illumina HiSeq 4000 as the instrument used. The TCR beta-chain CDR3 region of each patient was profiled by high-throughput sequencing. Regarding the original processing steps: The researchers built a classifier to tell apart papillary thyroid cancer patients with distant metastasis, based on CDR3 differences among clinicopathological groups. To measure repertoire diversity the researchers used the Shannon index, while the Morisita-Horn index served to gauge how similar the tumor and blood repertoires were. Through fastp at Q25 and MiXCR, TCRdb rebuilt clones from the public reads, retaining in-frame beta chains. Clone size and V and J calls follow TCRdb, not the original study. This sample is represented by 40,000 or so clones; about 17% of them were singletons. The top ten clones comprise more than 9% of the sample.

Of note for this clone: Its cognate antigen has yet to be identified. A much larger clone is a single base away; this may be a read error.

No treatment had been received by any patient before thyroid surgery. The study retrospectively analysed patient clinical samples collected from about 2012 to 2019 using T-cell receptor beta sequencing. The chain is encoded by TRBV4-2 joined to TRBJ2-3; the D gene assignment is ambiguous. The sample comprised tumor tissue. This receptor was taken from a female donor with papillary thyroid cancer or a benign thyroid nodule (not recorded which). Some clones in this sample may be carry-over from other donors' samples. The CDR3 loop reads CASSPSRTTHTDTQYF. The DNA sequence is as follows: TGTGCCAGCAGTCCCTCACGAACTACCCACACAGATACGCAGTATTTT.